This TCR beta chain derives from a study of CD8 T cells in ankylosing spondylitis. The authors made TCR beta libraries by quantitative 5'-RACE with molecular barcodes. TCRdb used MiXCR to reprocess the 5' RACE reads, holding one entry per CDR3 protein. The table has fewer than 200,000 distinct CDR3 sequences, about 18% seen once. CDR3 length: 11 residues. Trimming removed 6 bases from V and 5 bases from J; junction bases left unmatched: 3. Per germline, CDR1 SQVTM and CDR2 ANQGSEA. This receptor was taken from a male donor between 5 and 29 years old with ankylosing spondylitis or in good health (not recorded which). Sequences were obtained from blood, either unsorted or a sorted T cell fraction (not recorded which). The chain is built from TRBV29-1 and TRBJ2-5; 7 nucleotides agree with TRBD1. In DNA form, the CDR3 reads TGCAGCGTGACAGGGAGCGAGACCCAGTACTTC. As protein: CSVTGSETQYF.